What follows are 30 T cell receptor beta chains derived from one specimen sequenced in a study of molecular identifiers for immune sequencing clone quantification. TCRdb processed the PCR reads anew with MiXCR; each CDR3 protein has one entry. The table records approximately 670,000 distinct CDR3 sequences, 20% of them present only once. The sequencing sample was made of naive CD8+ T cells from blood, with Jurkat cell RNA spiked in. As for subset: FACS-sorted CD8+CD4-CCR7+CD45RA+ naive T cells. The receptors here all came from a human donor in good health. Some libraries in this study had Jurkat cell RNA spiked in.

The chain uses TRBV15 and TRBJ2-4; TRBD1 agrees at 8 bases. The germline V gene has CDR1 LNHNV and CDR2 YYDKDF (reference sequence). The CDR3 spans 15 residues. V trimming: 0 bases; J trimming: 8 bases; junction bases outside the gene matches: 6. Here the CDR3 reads CATSRDSGGGYIQYF. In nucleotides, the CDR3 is TGTGCCACCAGCAGAGATTCAGGGGGCGGGTACATTCAGTACTTC. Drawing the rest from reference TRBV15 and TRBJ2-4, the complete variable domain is DAMVIQNPRYQVTQFGKPVTLSCSQTLNHNVMYWYQQKSSQAPKLLFHYYDKDFNNEADTPDNFQSRRPNTSFCFLDIRSPGLGDTAMYLCATSRDSGGGYIQYFGAGTRLSVL.

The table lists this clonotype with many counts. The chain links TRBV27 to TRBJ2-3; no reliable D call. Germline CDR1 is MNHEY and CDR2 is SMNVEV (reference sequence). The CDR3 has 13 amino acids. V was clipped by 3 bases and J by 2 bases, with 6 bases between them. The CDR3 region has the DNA TGTGCCAGCAGTTTTGGCGCCACAGATACGCAGTATTTT. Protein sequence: CASSFGATDTQYF.

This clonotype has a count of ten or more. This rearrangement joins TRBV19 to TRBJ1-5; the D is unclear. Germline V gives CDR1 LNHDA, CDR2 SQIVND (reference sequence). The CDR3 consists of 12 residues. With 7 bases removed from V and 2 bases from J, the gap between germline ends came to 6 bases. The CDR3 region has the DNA TGTGCCAGTAAGTCGGGCAATCAGCCCCAGCATTTT. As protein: CASKSGNQPQHF.

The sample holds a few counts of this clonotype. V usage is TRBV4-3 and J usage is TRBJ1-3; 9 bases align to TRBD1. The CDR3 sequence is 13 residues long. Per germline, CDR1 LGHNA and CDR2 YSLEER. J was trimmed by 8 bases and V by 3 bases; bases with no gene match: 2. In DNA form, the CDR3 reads TGCGCCAGCAGCCAGGGACAGGGAGACACCATATATTTT. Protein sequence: CASSQGQGDTIYF.

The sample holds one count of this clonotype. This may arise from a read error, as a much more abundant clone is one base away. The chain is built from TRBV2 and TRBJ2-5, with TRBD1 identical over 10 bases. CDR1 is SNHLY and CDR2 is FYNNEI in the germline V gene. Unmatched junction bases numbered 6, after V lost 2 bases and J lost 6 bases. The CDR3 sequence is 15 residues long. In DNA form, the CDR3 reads TGTGCCAGCAGTGAACATCGACAGGGGGCGAAGACCCAGTACTTC. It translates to CASSEHRQGAKTQYF. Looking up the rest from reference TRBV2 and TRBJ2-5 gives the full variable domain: EPEVTQTPSHQVTQMGQEVILRCVPISNHLYFYWYRQILGQKVEFLVSFYNNEISEKSEIFDDQFSVERPDGSNFTLKIRSTKLEDSAMYFCASSEHRQGAKTQYFGPGTRLLVL.

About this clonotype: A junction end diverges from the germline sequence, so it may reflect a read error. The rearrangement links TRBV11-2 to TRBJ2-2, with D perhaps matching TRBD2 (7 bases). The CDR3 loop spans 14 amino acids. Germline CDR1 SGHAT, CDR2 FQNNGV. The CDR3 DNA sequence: TGTGCCAGCGGGGCTGGGGGGGCCACCGGGGAGCTGGTTTTT. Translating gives CASGAGGATGELVF.

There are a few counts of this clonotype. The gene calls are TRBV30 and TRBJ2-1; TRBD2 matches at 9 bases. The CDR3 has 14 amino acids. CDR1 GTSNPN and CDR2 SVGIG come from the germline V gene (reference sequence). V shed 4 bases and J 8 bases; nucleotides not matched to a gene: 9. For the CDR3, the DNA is TGTGCCTGGACCTGGGTTAGCGGGAGTGATGAGCAGTTCTTC. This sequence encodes CAWTWVSGSDEQFF.

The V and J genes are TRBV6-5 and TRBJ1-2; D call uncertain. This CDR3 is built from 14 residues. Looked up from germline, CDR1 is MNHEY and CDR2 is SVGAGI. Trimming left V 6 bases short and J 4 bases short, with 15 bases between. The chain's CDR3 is CASSPGPISYGYTF. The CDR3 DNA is TGTGCCAGCAGCCCCGGACCGATTTCCTATGGCTACACCTTC.

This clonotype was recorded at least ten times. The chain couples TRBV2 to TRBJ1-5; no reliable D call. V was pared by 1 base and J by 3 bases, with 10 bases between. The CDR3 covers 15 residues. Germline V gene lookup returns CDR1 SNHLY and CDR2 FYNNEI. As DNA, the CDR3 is TGTGCCAGCAGTGAAGGGGTAGTAACCAATCAGCCCCAGCATTTT. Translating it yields CASSEGVVTNQPQHF.

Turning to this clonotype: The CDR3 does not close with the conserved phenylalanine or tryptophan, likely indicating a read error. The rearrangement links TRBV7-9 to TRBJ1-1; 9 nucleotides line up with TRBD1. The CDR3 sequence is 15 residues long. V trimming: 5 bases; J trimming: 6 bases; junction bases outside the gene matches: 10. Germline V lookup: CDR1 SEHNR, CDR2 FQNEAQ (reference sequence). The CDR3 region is CASSPRDRAAPEAFS. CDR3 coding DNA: TGTGCCAGCAGCCCCCGGGACAGGGCCGCCCCTGAAGCTTTCTCT.

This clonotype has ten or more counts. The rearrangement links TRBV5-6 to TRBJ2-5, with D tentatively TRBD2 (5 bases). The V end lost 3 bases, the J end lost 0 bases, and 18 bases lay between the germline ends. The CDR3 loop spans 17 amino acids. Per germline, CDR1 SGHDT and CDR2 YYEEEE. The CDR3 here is CASSSEGGSPNQETQYF. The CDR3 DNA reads TGTGCCAGCAGCTCCGAGGGCGGCAGCCCAAACCAAGAGACCCAGTACTTC.

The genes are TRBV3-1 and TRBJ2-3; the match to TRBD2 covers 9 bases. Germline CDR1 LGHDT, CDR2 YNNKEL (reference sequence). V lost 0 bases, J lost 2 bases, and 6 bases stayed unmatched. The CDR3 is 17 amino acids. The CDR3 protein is CASSQESSGDYTDTQYF. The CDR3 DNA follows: TGTGCCAGCAGCCAAGAGTCTAGCGGGGACTACACAGATACGCAGTATTTT.

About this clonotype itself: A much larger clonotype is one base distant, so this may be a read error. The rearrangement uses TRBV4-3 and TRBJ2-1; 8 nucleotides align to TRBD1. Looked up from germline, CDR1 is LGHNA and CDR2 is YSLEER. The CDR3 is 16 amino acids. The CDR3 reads CASSQDRDRSGNERFF. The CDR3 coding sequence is TGCGCCAGCAGCCAAGATCGGGACAGGTCCGGCAATGAGCGGTTCTTC.

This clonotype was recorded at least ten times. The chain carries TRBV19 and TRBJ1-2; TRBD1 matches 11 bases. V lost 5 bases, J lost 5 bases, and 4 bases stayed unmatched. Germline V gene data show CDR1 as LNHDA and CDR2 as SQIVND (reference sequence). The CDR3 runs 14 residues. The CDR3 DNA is TGTGCCAGTAGTGCCGGGACAGGGGGATATGGCTACACCTTC. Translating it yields CASSAGTGGYGYTF.

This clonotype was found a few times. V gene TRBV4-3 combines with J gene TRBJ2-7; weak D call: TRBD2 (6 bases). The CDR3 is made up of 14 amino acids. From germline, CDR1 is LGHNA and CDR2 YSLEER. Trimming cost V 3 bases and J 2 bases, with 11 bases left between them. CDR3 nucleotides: TGCGCCAGCAGCCAGTCTTGGGGGGCCTACGAGCAGTACTTC. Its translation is CASSQSWGAYEQYF.

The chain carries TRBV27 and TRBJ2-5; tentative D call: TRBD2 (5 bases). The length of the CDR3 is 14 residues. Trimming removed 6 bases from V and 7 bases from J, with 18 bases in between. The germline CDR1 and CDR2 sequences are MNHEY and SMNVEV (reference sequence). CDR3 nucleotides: TGTGCCAGCAGGCCCGGACTCCGCAGAGGGACCCAGTACTTC. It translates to CASRPGLRRGTQYF.

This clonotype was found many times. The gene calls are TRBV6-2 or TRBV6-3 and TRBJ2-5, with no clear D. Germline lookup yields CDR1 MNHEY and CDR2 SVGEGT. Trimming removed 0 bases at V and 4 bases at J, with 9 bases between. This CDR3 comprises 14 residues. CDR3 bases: TGTGCCAGCAGTTACTCGGACGGTCTAGAGACCCAGTACTTC. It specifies CASSYSDGLETQYF.

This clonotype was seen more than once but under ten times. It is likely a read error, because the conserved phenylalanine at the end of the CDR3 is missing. The CDR3 protein is CASSLPGAYEQYL. CDR3 in DNA: TGTGCCAGCAGCTTACCGGGGGCCTACGAGCAGTACCTC. This sequence joins TRBV7-9 and TRBJ2-7; D is perhaps TRBD2 (6 bases). Per germline, CDR1 SEHNR and CDR2 FQNEAQ (reference sequence). CDR3 size: 13 residues. V lost 2 bases and J lost 2, with 7 bases in between.

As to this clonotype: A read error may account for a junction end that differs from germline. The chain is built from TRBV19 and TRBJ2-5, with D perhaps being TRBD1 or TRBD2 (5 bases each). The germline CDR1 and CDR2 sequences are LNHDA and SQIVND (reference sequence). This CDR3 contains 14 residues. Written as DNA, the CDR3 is TGTGCCAGTAGTATAGATGACATGGGGGAGATCCAGTACTTC. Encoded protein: CASSIDDMGEIQYF.

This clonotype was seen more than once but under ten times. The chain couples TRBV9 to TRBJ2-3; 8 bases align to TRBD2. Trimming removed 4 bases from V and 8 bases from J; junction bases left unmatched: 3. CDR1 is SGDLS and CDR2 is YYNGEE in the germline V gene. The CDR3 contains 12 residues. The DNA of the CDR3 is TGTGCCAGCAGCCCCGGGGGGGGTACGCAGTATTTT. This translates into CASSPGGGTQYF. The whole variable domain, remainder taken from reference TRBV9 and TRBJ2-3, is DSGVTQTPKHLITATGQRVTLRCSPRSGDLSVYWYQQSLDQGLQFLIQYYNGEERAKGNILERFSAQQFPDLHSELNLSSLELGDSALYFCASSPGGGTQYFGPGTRLTVL.

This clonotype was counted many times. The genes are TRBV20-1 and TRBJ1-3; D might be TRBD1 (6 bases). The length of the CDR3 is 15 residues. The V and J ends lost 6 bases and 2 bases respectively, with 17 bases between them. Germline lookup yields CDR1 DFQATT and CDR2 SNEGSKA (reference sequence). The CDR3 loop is CSALKRGAAGNTIYF. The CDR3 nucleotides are TGCAGTGCCCTCAAGCGGGGGGCTGCTGGAAACACCATATATTTT.

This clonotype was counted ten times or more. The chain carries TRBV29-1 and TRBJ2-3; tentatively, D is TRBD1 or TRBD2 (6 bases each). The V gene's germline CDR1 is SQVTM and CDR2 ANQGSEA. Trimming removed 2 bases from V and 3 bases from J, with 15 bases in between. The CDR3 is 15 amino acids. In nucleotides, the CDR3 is TGCAGCGTTGAATTGCGGGACACAACAACAGATACGCAGTATTTT. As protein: CSVELRDTTTDTQYF.

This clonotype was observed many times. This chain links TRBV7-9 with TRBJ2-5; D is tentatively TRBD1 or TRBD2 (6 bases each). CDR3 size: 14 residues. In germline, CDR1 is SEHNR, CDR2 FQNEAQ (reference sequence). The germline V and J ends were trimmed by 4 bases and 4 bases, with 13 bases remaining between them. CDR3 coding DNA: TGTGCCAGCAGCTCGGAGGGGGGTCCAGAGACCCAGTACTTC. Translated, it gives CASSSEGGPETQYF.

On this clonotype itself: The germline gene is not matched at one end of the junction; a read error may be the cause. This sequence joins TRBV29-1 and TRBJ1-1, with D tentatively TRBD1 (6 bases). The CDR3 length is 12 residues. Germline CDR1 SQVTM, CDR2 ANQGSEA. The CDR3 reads CSVHFGTSEAFF. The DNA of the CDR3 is TGCAGCGTTCATTTCGGGACAAGTGAAGCCTTCTTT.

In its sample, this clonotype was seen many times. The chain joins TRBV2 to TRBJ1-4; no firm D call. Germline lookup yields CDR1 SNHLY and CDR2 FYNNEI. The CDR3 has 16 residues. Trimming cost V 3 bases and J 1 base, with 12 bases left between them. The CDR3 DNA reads TGTGCCAGCAGTGACTCTGTACAGCAAACTAATGAAAAACTGTTTTTT. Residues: CASSDSVQQTNEKLFF.

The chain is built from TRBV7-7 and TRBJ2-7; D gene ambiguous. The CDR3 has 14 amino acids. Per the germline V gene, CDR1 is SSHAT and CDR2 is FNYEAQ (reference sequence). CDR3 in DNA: TGTGCTGGCAGCTTAGGCCACGGCCCCTACGAGCAGTACTTC. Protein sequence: CAGSLGHGPYEQYF.

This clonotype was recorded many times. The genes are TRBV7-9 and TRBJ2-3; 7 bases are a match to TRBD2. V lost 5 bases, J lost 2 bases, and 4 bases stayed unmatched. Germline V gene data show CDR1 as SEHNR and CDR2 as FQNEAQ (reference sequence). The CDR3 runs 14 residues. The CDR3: CASSQSGVTDTQYF. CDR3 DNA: TGTGCCAGCAGCCAGAGCGGGGTCACAGATACGCAGTATTTT.

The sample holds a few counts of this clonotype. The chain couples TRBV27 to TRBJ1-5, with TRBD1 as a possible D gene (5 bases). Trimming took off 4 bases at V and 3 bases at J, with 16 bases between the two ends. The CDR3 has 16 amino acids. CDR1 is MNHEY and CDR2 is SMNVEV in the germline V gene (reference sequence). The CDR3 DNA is TGTGCCAGCAGTTCCTCCCCGGGACTGCCCAATCAGCCCCAGCATTTT. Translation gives CASSSSPGLPNQPQHF.

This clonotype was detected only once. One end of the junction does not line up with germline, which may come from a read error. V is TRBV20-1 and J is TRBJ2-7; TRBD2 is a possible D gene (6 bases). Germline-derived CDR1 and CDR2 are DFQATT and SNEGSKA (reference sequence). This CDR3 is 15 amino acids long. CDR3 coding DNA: TGCAGTGCTAGAGATTTAGCGGAAAGCTCCTACGAGCGGTACTTC. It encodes CSARDLAESSYERYF.

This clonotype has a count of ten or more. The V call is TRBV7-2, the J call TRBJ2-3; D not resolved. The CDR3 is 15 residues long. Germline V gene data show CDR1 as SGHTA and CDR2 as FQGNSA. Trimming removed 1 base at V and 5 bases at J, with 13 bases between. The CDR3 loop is CASSLGVGLVDTQYF. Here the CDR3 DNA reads TGTGCCAGCAGCTTAGGGGTGGGTTTGGTAGATACGCAGTATTTT.